This T cell receptor (beta chain) was sequenced during a study of cytomegalovirus exposure and HLA in healthy donors. Overall study: Previous work identified roughly 120 million unique TCR beta sequences from around 170 million T cells. General study results and limits: In most subjects, TCR beta sequences reportedly gave accurate predictions of HLA-A and HLA-B alleles.

This clone turned up a few times. Its antigen remains unidentified. The PCR had 60 Vbeta and 13 Jbeta primers. Method: immunoSEQ multiplex PCR; TCRdb's copy keeps in-frame clones and lacks some. Of some 150,000 clones listed, 80% to 90% are singletons. Trimming at V came to 0 bases and at J to 3 bases, leaving 8 bases not matched to a gene. Germline-derived CDR1 and CDR2 are MNHNS and SASEGT. CDR3 length: 16 residues. The source of this sequence is a woman younger than 35 in good health and CMV-seropositive. This sequence joins TRBV6-1 and TRBJ2-7; 7 bases fit TRBD1. Sequencing was done on a sample of PBMCs. CDR3 sequence reads: CASSEASSAGGYEQYF. The CDR3 nucleotides read TGTGCCAGCAGTGAAGCAAGTTCGGCAGGGGGCTACGAGCAGTACTTC.